This record covers a single T cell receptor (beta chain). The antigen is undetermined. These data are taken from a study of CD8+ T cells in alopecia areata. Study results and limitations: There were many expanded lesional clones persisting in scalp and blood during tofacitinib.

The treatment: oral pan-JAK inhibitor, 5-10 mg twice daily. Sequencing used cDNA as its template, made by extracting RNA and reverse transcribing it. TCRdb's table, derived via immunoSEQ multiplex PCR, lists solely in-frame clones and lacks some. The sample lists a few hundred thousand clones, less than 45% occurring once. Germline V gene sequence: CDR1 SQVTM, CDR2 ANQGSEA. With V trimmed by 7 bases and J by 9 bases, 12 bases remained unmatched. CDR3 length: 13 amino acids. This chain joins TRBV29-1 and TRBJ2-1; 7 nucleotides agree with TRBD1. Specimen: CD4+ T cells sorted from blood, collected around week 37, from a patient treated with tofacitinib. The clonotype originates from a human donor with alopecia areata. The CDR3 reads CSAQSHRGSEQFF. In DNA, the CDR3 is TGCAGCGCCCAAAGTCACAGGGGTAGTGAGCAGTTCTTC.